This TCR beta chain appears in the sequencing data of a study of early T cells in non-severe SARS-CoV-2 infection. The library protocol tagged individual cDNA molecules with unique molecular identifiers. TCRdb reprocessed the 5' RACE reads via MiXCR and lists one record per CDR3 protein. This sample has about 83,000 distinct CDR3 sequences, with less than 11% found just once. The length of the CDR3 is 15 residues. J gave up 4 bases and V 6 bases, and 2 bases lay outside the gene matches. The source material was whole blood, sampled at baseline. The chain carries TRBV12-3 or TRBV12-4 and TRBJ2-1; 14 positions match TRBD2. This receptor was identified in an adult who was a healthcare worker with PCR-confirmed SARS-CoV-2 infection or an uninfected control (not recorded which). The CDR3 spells CASRWTSGRYNEQFF. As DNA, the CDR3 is TGTGCCAGCAGGTGGACTAGCGGGAGGTACAATGAGCAGTTCTTC.